One and the same sample provided the 32 T cell receptor beta chains below, sequenced in a study of blood T cell repertoires in COVID-19. Generated by immunoSEQ multiplex PCR, the TCRdb table keeps only in-frame clones and is missing some. The data show about 83,000 clones, 87% seen once. The specimen was peripheral blood. The origin of the receptors is a woman in her forties or fifties with active or convalescent COVID-19.

A single count supports this clone. This chain uses TRBV11-2 with TRBJ1-6; the match to TRBD1 covers 12 bases. The CDR3 has 15 amino acids. Germline values: CDR1 SGHAT, CDR2 FQNNGV. V lost 5 bases, J lost 11 bases, and 7 bases stayed unmatched. Here the CDR3 reads CASSDRDRGRPPLHF. CDR3 sequence (DNA): TGTGCCAGCAGCGATCGGGACAGGGGGCGGCCACCCCTCCACTTT. The full variable domain, rest sourced from reference TRBV11-2 and TRBJ1-6, is EAGVAQSPRYKIIEKRQSVAFWCNPISGHATLYWYQQILGQGPKLLIQFQNNGVVDDSQLPKDRFSAERLKGVDSTLKIQPAKLEDSAVYLCASSDRDRGRPPLHFGNGTRLTVT.

The chain joins TRBV6-2 or TRBV6-3 to TRBJ2-6, with 12 bases matching TRBD1. The germline CDR1 and CDR2 sequences are MNHEY and SVGEGT. The CDR3 loop spans 19 amino acids. The ends lost 4 bases at V and 4 bases at J; junction bases unmatched: 11. In DNA form, the CDR3 reads TGTGCCAGCAGTTTCACGTTGGGACAGGGGGCTTACGGGGCCAACGTCCTGACTTTC. Its translation is CASSFTLGQGAYGANVLTF.

The rearrangement joins TRBV19 to TRBJ2-7; maybe TRBD1 (6 bases). Germline CDR1 is LNHDA and CDR2 is SQIVND (reference sequence). This CDR3 has 13 amino acids. Deletions cut 8 bases from V and 3 bases from J, with 14 bases between. Here the CDR3 reads CASEGQGNYEQYF. The CDR3 region has the DNA TGTGCCAGTGAGGGGCAGGGGAACTACGAGCAGTACTTC.

The CDR3 nucleotides are TGTGCCTGGAGGGACAGGGGGCGCAAAGCTTTCTTT. This encodes CAWRDRGRKAFF. The genes are TRBV30 and TRBJ1-1, with 11 bases fitting TRBD1. Germline V CDR1 and CDR2: GTSNPN, SVGIG (reference sequence). CDR3 length equals 12 residues. V lost 3 bases, J lost 9 bases, and 3 bases stayed unmatched.

This chain joins TRBV27 and TRBJ2-1; 11 bases agree with TRBD2. This CDR3 is built from 16 residues. V lost 4 bases and J lost 2; bases outside the gene matches: 4. Germline V CDR1 and CDR2: MNHEY, SMNVEV (reference sequence). The CDR3 bases are TGTGCCAGCAGTTCTCTAGCGGGGGGACCCTACAATGAGCAGTTCTTC. Translating it yields CASSSLAGGPYNEQFF.

The CDR3 nucleotides are TGTGCCAGCAGCGTAGGGGGACAGGGCAGGAGCTATGGCTACACCTTC. Translated, it gives CASSVGGQGRSYGYTF. This chain connects TRBV9 to TRBJ1-2; 9 nucleotides align to TRBD1. From germline, CDR1 is SGDLS and CDR2 YYNGEE. The CDR3 loop spans 16 amino acids. The ends lost 0 bases at V and 4 bases at J; junction bases unmatched: 7.

The V call is TRBV29-1, the J call TRBJ1-4; 7 bases map to TRBD1. There are 15 residues in the CDR3. Germline lookup yields CDR1 SQVTM and CDR2 ANQGSEA. The ends lost 2 bases at V and 8 bases at J; junction bases unmatched: 11. CDR3 residues: CSVELQGKVGEKLFF. In nucleotides, the CDR3 is TGCAGCGTTGAATTACAGGGGAAAGTAGGAGAAAAACTGTTTTTT.

This sequence joins TRBV2 and TRBJ1-6, with D perhaps matching TRBD1 (5 bases). The CDR3 totals 15 residues. The V and J ends lost 6 bases and 6 bases respectively, with 15 bases between them. The V gene's germline CDR1 is SNHLY and CDR2 FYNNEI. The CDR3 DNA is TGTGCCAGCAGCCGACAGCTACCATCTAATTCACCCCTCCACTTT. It translates to CASSRQLPSNSPLHF.

The V gene is TRBV11-2, the J gene TRBJ2-1, with 7 bases fitting TRBD2. CDR1 SGHAT and CDR2 FQNNGV come from the germline V gene. The CDR3 has 13 residues. V lost 5 bases and J lost 2; bases outside the gene matches: 0. As DNA, the CDR3 is TGTGCCAGCAGCCGGGGGGCCTACAATGAGCAGTTCTTC. It specifies CASSRGAYNEQFF. The full variable domain, its missing parts supplied by reference TRBV11-2 and TRBJ2-1, is EAGVAQSPRYKIIEKRQSVAFWCNPISGHATLYWYQQILGQGPKLLIQFQNNGVVDDSQLPKDRFSAERLKGVDSTLKIQPAKLEDSAVYLCASSRGAYNEQFFGPGTRLTVL.

The rearrangement links TRBV15 to TRBJ1-5, with D hard to call. The germline gives CDR1 LNHNV, CDR2 YYDKDF (reference sequence). The CDR3 runs 13 residues. V lost 5 bases and J 3 bases, leaving 8 bases between the germline ends. CDR3 nucleotide sequence: TGTGCCACCAGCGTTCGAGACAATCAGCCCCAGCATTTT. It is translated as CATSVRDNQPQHF.

The chain combines TRBV29-1 with TRBJ2-5; TRBD1 matches 11 bases. The CDR3 covers 14 residues. Germline CDR1 and CDR2: SQVTM and ANQGSEA. V gave up 4 bases and J gave up 4 bases; unmatched junction bases: 5. In DNA, the CDR3 is TGCAGCGTTGGGGACAGGGGGAGTTTAGAGACCCAGTACTTC. Translating gives CSVGDRGSLETQYF.

V usage is TRBV19 and J usage is TRBJ2-7; D may be TRBD1 (5 bases). V lost 3 bases to trimming and J lost 6 bases, with 6 bases between them. The CDR3 sequence is 11 residues long. Germline CDR1 and CDR2: LNHDA and SQIVND (reference sequence). The CDR3 DNA reads TGTGCCAGTAGTATGGGGCTCGAGCAGTACTTC. This encodes CASSMGLEQYF.

This chain joins TRBV6-1 and TRBJ1-2; D is unresolved. The length of the CDR3 is 15 residues. The V gene lost 1 base and the J gene lost 2 bases, with 11 bases spanning the gap. In germline, CDR1 is MNHNS, CDR2 SASEGT. CDR3 DNA: TGTGCCAGCAGTGAAGATGGCAGTCCCAACTATGGCTACACCTTC. This encodes CASSEDGSPNYGYTF.

The genes are TRBV6-2 or TRBV6-3 and TRBJ2-6, with 8 bases lining up with TRBD1. The germline gives CDR1 MNHEY, CDR2 SVGEGT. CDR3 size: 18 residues. With V trimmed by 5 bases and J by 0 bases, 9 bases remained unmatched. In DNA form, the CDR3 reads TGTGCCAGCAGTCCACTGACAGGGGCCCCCTCTGGGGCCAACGTCCTGACTTTC. Its protein product is CASSPLTGAPSGANVLTF.

The rearrangement uses TRBV5-1 and TRBJ2-5; D might be TRBD2 (7 bases). The CDR3 extends over 14 amino acids. In germline, CDR1 is SGHRS, CDR2 YFSETQ. Trimming pared 5 bases from V and 5 bases from J, leaving 16 bases between. In DNA form, the CDR3 reads TGCGCCAGCAGTTCCGGAAGGGGGGGCGAGACCCAGTACTTC. It translates to CASSSGRGGETQYF.

The chain has TRBV5-1 and TRBJ2-3; 7 bases match TRBD1. This CDR3 is 17 amino acids long. The ends lost 0 bases at V and 1 base at J; junction bases unmatched: 8. CDR1 is SGHRS and CDR2 is YFSETQ in the germline V gene. The DNA of the CDR3 is TGCGCCAGCAGCTTGGGACAGGGCCCCTTTGGCACAGATACGCAGTATTTT. Residues: CASSLGQGPFGTDTQYF. The full variable domain, in which reference TRBV5-1 and TRBJ2-3 provide the parts outside the CDR3, is KAGVTQTPRYLIKTRGQQVTLSCSPISGHRSVSWYQQTPGQGLQFLFEYFSETQRNKGNFPGRFSGRQFSNSRSEMNVSTLELGDSALYLCASSLGQGPFGTDTQYFGPGTRLTVL.

The chain carries TRBV5-5 and TRBJ2-7; 7 bases are shared with TRBD2. The CDR3 contains 14 residues. Germline V gives CDR1 SGHKS, CDR2 YYEKEE (reference sequence). With V trimmed by 6 bases and J by 5 bases, 11 bases remained unmatched. Here the CDR3 reads CASTSVGGVDEQYF. The CDR3, as DNA: TGTGCCAGCACCTCAGTGGGGGGGGTCGACGAGCAGTACTTC.

The chain recombines TRBV7-8 with TRBJ1-2, with TRBD1 matching over 10 bases. The CDR3 is 13 residues long. V trimming: 5 bases; J trimming: 9 bases; junction bases outside the gene matches: 6. Germline assignment: CDR1 SGHVS and CDR2 FQNEAQ. CDR3 sequence reads: CASSDRDRGSYTF. CDR3 DNA sequence: TGTGCCAGCAGCGACCGGGACAGGGGTAGCTACACCTTC.

V is TRBV5-4 and J is TRBJ2-5; a possible D gene is TRBD1 (5 bases). V lost 0 bases and J 1 base, leaving 7 bases between the germline ends. Germline V gives CDR1 SGHNT, CDR2 YYREEE (reference sequence). This CDR3 is built from 14 residues. The CDR3, as DNA: TGTGCCAGCAGCTTGGTGCAGGGCCAAGAGACCCAGTACTTC. It codes for CASSLVQGQETQYF. The entire variable domain, with the rest obtained from reference TRBV5-4 and TRBJ2-5, is as follows: ETGVTQSPTHLIKTRGQQVTLRCSSQSGHNTVSWYQQALGQGPQFIFQYYREEENGRGNFPPRFSGLQFPNYSSELNVNALELDDSALYLCASSLVQGQETQYFGPGTRLLVL.

This chain connects TRBV7-2 to TRBJ2-7; 7 positions agree with TRBD2. Unmatched junction bases numbered 11, after V lost 3 bases and J lost 6 bases. CDR1 and CDR2 (germline): SGHTA, FQGNSA. This CDR3 comprises 15 residues. DNA of the CDR3: TGTGCCAGCAGCTTGGAGGGAGGGGCACTCGGCGAGCAGTACTTC. Residues: CASSLEGGALGEQYF.

The rearrangement uses TRBV7-3 and TRBJ1-1; perhaps TRBD1 as D (6 bases). Looked up from germline, CDR1 is SGHTA and CDR2 is FQGTGA. The CDR3 sequence is 15 residues long. Trimming pared 0 bases from V and 6 bases from J, leaving 14 bases between. The CDR3 loop reads CASSLTPGETAEAFF. DNA for the CDR3: TGTGCCAGCAGCTTAACACCAGGGGAGACGGCTGAAGCTTTCTTT.

The chain employs TRBV18 and TRBJ1-3, with TRBD1 as a possible D gene (6 bases). This CDR3 is built from 16 residues. Germline CDR1 KGHSH, CDR2 LQKENI. Trimming left V 5 bases short and J 2 bases short, with 16 bases between. In nucleotides, the CDR3 is TGTGCCAGCTCAGCCAATACCGGGACAACTGGAAACACCATATATTTT. Amino acid sequence: CASSANTGTTGNTIYF.

The chain couples TRBV5-1 to TRBJ2-1; D is perhaps TRBD2 (6 bases). V was cut by 0 bases and J by 3 bases, with 10 bases left in between. The germline V gene encodes CDR1 SGHRS and CDR2 YFSETQ. The CDR3 runs 15 residues. The CDR3 is CASSLVGGSYNEQFF. CDR3 nucleotides: TGCGCCAGCAGCTTGGTCGGGGGAAGCTACAATGAGCAGTTCTTC.

The chain is built from TRBV30 and TRBJ1-2, with D possibly being TRBD1 (6 bases). This CDR3 spans 17 amino acids. Germline CDR1 GTSNPN, CDR2 SVGIG (reference sequence). The ends were cut back, 6 bases at V and 3 bases at J, with 26 bases in the middle. The DNA for the CDR3 is TGTGCCTGTAGGAAAGAAGCGGGAGGGGGAAGGGACTATGGCTACACCTTC. Amino acids: CACRKEAGGGRDYGYTF. Based on the CDR3 plus reference TRBV30 and TRBJ1-2, the full variable domain is SQTIHQWPATLVQPVGSPLSLECTVEGTSNPNLYWYRQAAGRGLQLLFYSVGIGQISSEVPQNLSASRPQDRQFILSSKKLLLSDSGFYLCACRKEAGGGRDYGYTFGSGTRLTVV.

The chain employs TRBV9 and TRBJ2-3; perhaps TRBD1 as D (5 bases). Trimming removed 0 bases at V and 0 bases at J, with 8 bases between. Germline V gene data show CDR1 as SGDLS and CDR2 as YYNGEE. This CDR3 has 15 amino acids. CDR3 coding DNA: TGTGCCAGCAGCGTAGAGGGGCGCAGCACAGATACGCAGTATTTT. Translated: CASSVEGRSTDTQYF.

The V and J genes are TRBV4-3 and TRBJ1-2; D is unresolved. The V gene's germline CDR1 is LGHNA and CDR2 YSLEER. The CDR3 covers 17 residues. V was trimmed by 4 bases and J by 4 bases, leaving 22 bases between them. CDR3 DNA sequence: TGCGCCAGCAGCCGACTACCTAGCGGGTCTCAATCCTATGGCTACACCTTC. This codes for CASSRLPSGSQSYGYTF.

As DNA, the CDR3 is TGTGCCAGCAGCCCCTACGACTCTGGAAACACCATATATTTT. Translated, it gives CASSPYDSGNTIYF. V and J are TRBV7-8 and TRBJ1-3; D gene uncertain. The CDR3 covers 14 residues. The V gene's germline CDR1 is SGHVS and CDR2 FQNEAQ. Trimming left V 5 bases short and J 0 bases short, with 8 bases between.

The V gene is TRBV12-3 or TRBV12-4, the J gene TRBJ1-4; 9 bases are shared with TRBD1. V trimming: 6 bases; J trimming: 11 bases; junction bases outside the gene matches: 4. The CDR3 contains 12 residues. The CDR3 spells CASRRTGEKLFF. As DNA, the CDR3 is TGTGCCAGCAGACGGACAGGGGAGAAACTGTTTTTT.

The chain joins TRBV4-1 to TRBJ2-1; TRBD1 aligns across 11 bases. After removal of 3 bases from V and 7 bases from J, the junction contained 14 bases not matched to a gene. CDR3 size: 18 residues. CDR1 and CDR2 (germline): MGHRA, YSYEKL. CDR3 sequence reads: CASSHPSPGTGGANEQFF. CDR3 sequence (DNA): TGCGCCAGCAGCCACCCCTCCCCCGGGACAGGGGGAGCGAATGAGCAGTTCTTC.

The chain couples TRBV5-6 to TRBJ2-5; 9 bases are shared with TRBD1. J lost 1 base, V lost 3 bases, and 4 bases had no gene match. The CDR3 consists of 15 residues. The germline gives CDR1 SGHDT, CDR2 YYEEEE. DNA for the CDR3: TGTGCCAGCAGCTGGGGGGGACAGGGCCAAGAGACCCAGTACTTC. It is translated as CASSWGGQGQETQYF.

For this clone: The junction differs from germline at one of its ends, possibly a read error. The V and J genes are TRBV7-6 and TRBJ1-1; 8 bases map to TRBD1. Germline CDR1 and CDR2: SGHVS and FNYEAQ. The CDR3 runs to 15 residues. The CDR3 reads CVSSLGDRGGTEAFF. As DNA, the CDR3 is TGTGTCAGCAGCTTAGGAGACAGGGGTGGCACTGAAGCTTTCTTT.

The chain links TRBV10-2 to TRBJ1-4; D not certain. Trimming removed 4 bases at V and 7 bases at J, with 13 bases between. CDR3 length: 14 residues. CDR1 is WSHSY and CDR2 is SAAADI in the germline V gene. CDR3: CASSARRSGEKLFF. In DNA form, the CDR3 reads TGCGCCAGCAGTGCGAGGAGGTCGGGTGAAAAACTGTTTTTT.